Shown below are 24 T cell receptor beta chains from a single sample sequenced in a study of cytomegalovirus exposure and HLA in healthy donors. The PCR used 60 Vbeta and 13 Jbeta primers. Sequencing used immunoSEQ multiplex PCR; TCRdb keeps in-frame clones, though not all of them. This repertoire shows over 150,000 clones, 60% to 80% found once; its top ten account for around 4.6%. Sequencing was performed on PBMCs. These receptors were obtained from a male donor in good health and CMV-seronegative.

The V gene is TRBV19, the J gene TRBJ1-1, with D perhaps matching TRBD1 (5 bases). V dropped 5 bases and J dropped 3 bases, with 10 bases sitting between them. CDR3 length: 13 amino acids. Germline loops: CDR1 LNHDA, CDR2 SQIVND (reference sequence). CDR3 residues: CASSHGGDTEAFF. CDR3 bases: TGTGCCAGTAGTCATGGGGGGGACACTGAAGCTTTCTTT. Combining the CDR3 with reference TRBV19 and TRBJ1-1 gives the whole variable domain DGGITQSPKYLFRKEGQNVTLSCEQNLNHDAMYWYRQDPGQGLRLIYYSQIVNDFQKGDIAEGYSVSREKKESFPLTVTSAQKNPTAFYLCASSHGGDTEAFFGQGTRLTVV.

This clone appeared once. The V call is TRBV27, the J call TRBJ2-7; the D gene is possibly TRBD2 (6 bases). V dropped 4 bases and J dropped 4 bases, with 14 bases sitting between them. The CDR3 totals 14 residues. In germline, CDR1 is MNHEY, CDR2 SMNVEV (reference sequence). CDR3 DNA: TGTGCCAGCAGTTCCGGGGACTCATCTTACGAGCAGTACTTC. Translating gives CASSSGDSSYEQYF.

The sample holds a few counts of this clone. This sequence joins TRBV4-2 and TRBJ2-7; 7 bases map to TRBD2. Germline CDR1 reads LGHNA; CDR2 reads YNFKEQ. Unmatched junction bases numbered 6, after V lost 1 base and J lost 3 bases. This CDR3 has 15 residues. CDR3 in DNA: TGTGCCAGCAGCCAAGTTGGGGACTACCGCTACGAGCAGTACTTC. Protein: CASSQVGDYRYEQYF.

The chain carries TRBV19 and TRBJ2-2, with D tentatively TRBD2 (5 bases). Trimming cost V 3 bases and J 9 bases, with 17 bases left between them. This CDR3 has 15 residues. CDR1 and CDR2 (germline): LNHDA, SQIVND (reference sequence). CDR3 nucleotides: TGTGCCAGTAGTATGGACGGGAACCCGACCCGGGAGCTGTTTTTT. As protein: CASSMDGNPTRELFF. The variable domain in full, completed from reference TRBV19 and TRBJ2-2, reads DGGITQSPKYLFRKEGQNVTLSCEQNLNHDAMYWYRQDPGQGLRLIYYSQIVNDFQKGDIAEGYSVSREKKESFPLTVTSAQKNPTAFYLCASSMDGNPTRELFFGEGSRLTVL.

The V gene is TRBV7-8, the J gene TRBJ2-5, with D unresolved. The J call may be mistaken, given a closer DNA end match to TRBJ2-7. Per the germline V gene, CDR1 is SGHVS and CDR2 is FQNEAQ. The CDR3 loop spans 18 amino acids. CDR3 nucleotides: TGTGCCAGCAGCTTGACTCCCCCAATGGAGAGGTTAAAATACGAGCAGTACTTC. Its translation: CASSLTPPMERLKYEQYF.

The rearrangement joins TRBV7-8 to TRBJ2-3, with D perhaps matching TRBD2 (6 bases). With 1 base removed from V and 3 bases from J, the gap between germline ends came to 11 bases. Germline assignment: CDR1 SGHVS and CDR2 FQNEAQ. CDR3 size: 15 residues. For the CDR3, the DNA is TGTGCCAGCAGCTTAGTCATGGCGGGAACAGATACGCAGTATTTT. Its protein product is CASSLVMAGTDTQYF.

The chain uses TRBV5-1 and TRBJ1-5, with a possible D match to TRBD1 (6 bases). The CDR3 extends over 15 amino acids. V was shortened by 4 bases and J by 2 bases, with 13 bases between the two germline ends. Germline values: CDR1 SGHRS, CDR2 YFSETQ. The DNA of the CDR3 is TGCGCCAGCAGCGAACAGGGTAACCGCAATCAGCCCCAGCATTTT. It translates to CASSEQGNRNQPQHF.

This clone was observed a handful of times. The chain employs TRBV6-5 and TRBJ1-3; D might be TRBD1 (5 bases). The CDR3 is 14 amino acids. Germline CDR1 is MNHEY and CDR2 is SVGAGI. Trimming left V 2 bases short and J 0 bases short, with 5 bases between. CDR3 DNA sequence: TGTGCCAGCAGTTACGACAGCTCTGGAAACACCATATATTTT. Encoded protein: CASSYDSSGNTIYF.

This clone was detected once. This CDR3 reads CASSLTSSGQETQYF. CDR3 DNA sequence: TGTGCCAGCAGCTTAACGTCTAGCGGGCAAGAGACCCAGTACTTC. The V gene is TRBV7-2, the J gene TRBJ2-5, with TRBD2 matching 8 bases. The CDR3 consists of 15 residues. Trimming removed 2 bases from V and 2 bases from J; junction bases left unmatched: 4. In germline, CDR1 is SGHTA, CDR2 FQGNSA.

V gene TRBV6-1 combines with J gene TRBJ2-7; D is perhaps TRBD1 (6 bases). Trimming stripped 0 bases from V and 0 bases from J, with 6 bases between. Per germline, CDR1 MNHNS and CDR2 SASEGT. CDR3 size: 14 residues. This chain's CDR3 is CASSEADSSYEQYF. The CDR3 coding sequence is TGTGCCAGCAGTGAAGCGGACAGCTCCTACGAGCAGTACTTC.

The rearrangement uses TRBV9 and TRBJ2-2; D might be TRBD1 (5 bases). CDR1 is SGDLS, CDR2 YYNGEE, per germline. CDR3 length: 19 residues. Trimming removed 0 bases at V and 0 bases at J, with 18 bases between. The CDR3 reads CASSVAPTGFLSNTGELFF. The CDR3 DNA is TGTGCCAGCAGCGTAGCCCCAACAGGCTTTCTATCGAACACCGGGGAGCTGTTTTTT.

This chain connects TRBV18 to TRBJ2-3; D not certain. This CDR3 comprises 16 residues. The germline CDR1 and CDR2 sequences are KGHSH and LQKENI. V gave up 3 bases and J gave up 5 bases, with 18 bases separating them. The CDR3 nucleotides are TGTGCCAGCTCACCCATCGGTCCCGGTAGTTTAGATACGCAGTATTTT. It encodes CASSPIGPGSLDTQYF. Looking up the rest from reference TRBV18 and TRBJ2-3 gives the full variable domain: NAGVMQNPRHLVRRRGQEARLRCSPMKGHSHVYWYRQLPEEGLKFMVYLQKENIIDESGMPKERFSAEFPKEGPSILRIQQVVRGDSAAYFCASSPIGPGSLDTQYFGPGTRLTVL.

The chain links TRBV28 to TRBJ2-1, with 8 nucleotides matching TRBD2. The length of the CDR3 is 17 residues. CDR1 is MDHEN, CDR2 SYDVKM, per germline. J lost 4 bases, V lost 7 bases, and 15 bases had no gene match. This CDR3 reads CASTLGSSGNLYNEQFF. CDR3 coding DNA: TGTGCCAGCACCCTTGGGAGTAGCGGGAATCTGTACAATGAGCAGTTCTTC.

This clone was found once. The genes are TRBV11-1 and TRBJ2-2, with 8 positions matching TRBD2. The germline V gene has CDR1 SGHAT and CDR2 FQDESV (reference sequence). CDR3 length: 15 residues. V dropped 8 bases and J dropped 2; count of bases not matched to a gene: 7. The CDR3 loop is CASGLALTNTGELFF. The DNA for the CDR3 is TGTGCCAGCGGACTAGCCTTAACTAACACCGGGGAGCTGTTTTTT.

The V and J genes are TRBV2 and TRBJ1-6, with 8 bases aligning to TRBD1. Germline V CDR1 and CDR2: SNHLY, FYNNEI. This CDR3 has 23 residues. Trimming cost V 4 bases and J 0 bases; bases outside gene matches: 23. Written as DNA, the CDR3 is TGTGCCAGCAGTGGGGTGGGAGCTTTTGTTTTGGACAGGGAGAGCTCCTATAATTCACCCCTCCACTTT. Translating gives CASSGVGAFVLDRESSYNSPLHF.

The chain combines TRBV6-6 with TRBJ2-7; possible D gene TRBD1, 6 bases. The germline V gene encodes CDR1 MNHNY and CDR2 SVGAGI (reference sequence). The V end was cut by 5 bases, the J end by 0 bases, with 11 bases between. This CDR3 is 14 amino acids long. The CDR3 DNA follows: TGTGCCAGCAGTCCCACAGGGAGCTCCTACGAGCAGTACTTC. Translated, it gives CASSPTGSSYEQYF.

In DNA form, the CDR3 reads TGTGCCAGCAGTTACTTGACAGGGACCACTGAAGCTTTCTTT. Amino acids: CASSYLTGTTEAFF. The chain links TRBV6-5 to TRBJ1-1; TRBD1 aligns across 7 bases. The CDR3 contains 14 residues. Per the germline V gene, CDR1 is MNHEY and CDR2 is SVGAGI. V shed 1 base, J shed 4 bases, and the junction held 3 bases outside the gene matches.

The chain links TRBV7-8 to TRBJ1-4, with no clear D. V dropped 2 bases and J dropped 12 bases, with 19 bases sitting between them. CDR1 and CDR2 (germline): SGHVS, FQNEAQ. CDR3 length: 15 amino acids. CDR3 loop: CASSLNIEETRELFF. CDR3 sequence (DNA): TGTGCCAGCAGCTTAAATATCGAGGAGACTAGGGAACTGTTTTTT.

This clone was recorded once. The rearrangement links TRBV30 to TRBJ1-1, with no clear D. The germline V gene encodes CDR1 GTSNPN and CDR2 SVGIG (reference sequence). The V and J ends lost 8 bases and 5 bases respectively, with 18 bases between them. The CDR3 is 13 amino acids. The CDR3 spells CALGGTLRTEAFF. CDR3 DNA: TGTGCCCTCGGCGGAACACTGAGGACTGAAGCTTTCTTT.

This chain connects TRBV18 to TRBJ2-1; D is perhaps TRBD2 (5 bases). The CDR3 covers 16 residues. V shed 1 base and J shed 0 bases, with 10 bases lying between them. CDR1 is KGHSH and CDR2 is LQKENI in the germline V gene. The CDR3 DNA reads TGTGCCAGCTCACCACGCGGGCAGAGCTCCTACAATGAGCAGTTCTTC. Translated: CASSPRGQSSYNEQFF.

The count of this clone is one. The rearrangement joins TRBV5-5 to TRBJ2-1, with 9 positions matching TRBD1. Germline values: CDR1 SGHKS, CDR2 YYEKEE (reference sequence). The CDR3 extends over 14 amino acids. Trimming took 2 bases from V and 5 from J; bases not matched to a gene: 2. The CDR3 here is CASSFGTGNNEQFF. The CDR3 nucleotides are TGTGCCAGCAGCTTCGGGACAGGGAACAATGAGCAGTTCTTC.

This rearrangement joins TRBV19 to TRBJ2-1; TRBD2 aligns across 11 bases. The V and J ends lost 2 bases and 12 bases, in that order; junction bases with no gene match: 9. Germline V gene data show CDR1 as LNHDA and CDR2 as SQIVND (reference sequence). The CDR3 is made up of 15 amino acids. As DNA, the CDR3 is TGTGCCAGTAGTATATTAGCGGGAGGGTTCAGTGGGCAGTTCTTC. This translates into CASSILAGGFSGQFF.

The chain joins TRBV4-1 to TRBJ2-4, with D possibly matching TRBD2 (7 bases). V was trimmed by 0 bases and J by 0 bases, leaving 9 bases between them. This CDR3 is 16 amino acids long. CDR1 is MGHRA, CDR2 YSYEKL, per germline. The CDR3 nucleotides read TGCGCCAGCAGCCAAGAGGGAGGGGGAGCCAAAAACATTCAGTACTTC. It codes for CASSQEGGGAKNIQYF.

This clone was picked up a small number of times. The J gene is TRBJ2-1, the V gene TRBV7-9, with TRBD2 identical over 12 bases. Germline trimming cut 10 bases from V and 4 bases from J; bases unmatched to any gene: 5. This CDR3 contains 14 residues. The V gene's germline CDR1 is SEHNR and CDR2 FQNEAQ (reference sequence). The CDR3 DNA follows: TGTGCCACCCCCGGACTAGCGGGATACAATGAGCAGTTCTTC. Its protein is CATPGLAGYNEQFF. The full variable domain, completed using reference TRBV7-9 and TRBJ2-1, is DTGVSQNPRHKITKRGQNVTFRCDPISEHNRLYWYRQTLGQGPEFLTYFQNEAQLEKSRLLSDRFSAERPKGSFSTLEIQRTEQGDSAMYLCATPGLAGYNEQFFGPGTRLTVL.